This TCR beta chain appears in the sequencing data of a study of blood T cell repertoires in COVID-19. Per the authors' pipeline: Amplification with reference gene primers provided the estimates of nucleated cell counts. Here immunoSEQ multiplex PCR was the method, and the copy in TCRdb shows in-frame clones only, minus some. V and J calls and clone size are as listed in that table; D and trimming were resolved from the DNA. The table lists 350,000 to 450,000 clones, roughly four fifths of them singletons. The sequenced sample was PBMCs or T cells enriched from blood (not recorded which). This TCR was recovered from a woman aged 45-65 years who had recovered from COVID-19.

The DNA of the CDR3 is TGCGCCAGCAGCCAAGAGGAGGGCAGATACTACGAGCAGTACTTC. Protein sequence: CASSQEEGRYYEQYF. The chain couples TRBV4-3 to TRBJ2-7; D is perhaps TRBD2 (6 bases). The germline CDR1 and CDR2 sequences are LGHNA and YSLEER. The length of the CDR3 is 15 residues. Deletions cut 0 bases from V and 3 bases from J, with 12 bases between.